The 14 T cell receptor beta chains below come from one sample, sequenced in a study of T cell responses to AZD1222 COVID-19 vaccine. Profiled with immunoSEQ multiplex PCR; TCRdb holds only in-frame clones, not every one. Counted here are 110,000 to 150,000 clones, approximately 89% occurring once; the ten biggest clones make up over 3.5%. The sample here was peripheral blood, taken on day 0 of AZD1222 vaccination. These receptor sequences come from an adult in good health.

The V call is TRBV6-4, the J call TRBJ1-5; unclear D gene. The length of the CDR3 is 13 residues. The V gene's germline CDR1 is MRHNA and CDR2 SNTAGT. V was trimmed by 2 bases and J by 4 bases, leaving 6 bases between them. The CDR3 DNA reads TGTGCCAGCAGTGACAGGGAGAATCAGCCCCAGCATTTT. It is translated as CASSDRENQPQHF.

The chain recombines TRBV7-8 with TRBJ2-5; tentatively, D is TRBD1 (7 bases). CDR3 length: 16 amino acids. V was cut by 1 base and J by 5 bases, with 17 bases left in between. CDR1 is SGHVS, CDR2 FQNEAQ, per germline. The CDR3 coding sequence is TGTGCCAGCAGCTTAGAGTATGGAGGGGGCTGGGAGACCCAGTACTTC. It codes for CASSLEYGGGWETQYF.

The CDR3 loop reads CASSEEGLAGVTDTQYF. The CDR3 coding sequence is TGTGCCAGCAGTGAAGAAGGGCTAGCGGGAGTCACAGATACGCAGTATTTT. This chain uses TRBV2 with TRBJ2-3; TRBD2 agrees at 10 bases. The germline gives CDR1 SNHLY, CDR2 FYNNEI. This CDR3 comprises 17 residues. The junction had 6 bases not matched to a gene; V was cut back by 1 base and J by 2 bases.

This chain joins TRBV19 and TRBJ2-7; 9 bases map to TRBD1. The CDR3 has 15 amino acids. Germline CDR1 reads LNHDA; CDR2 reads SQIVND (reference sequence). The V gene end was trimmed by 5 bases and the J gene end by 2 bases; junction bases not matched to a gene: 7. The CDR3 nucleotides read TGTGCCAGTAGTTGGGGGACAGGGAACCCCTACGAGCAGTACTTC. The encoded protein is CASSWGTGNPYEQYF.

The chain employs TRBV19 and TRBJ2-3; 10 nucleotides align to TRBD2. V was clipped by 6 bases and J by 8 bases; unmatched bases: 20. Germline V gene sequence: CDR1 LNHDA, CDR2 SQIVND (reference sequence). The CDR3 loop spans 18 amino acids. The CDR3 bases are TGTGCCAGTAGCGTGATCCAGCGGGGGGGCCTAGATAGAGCTACGCAGTATTTT. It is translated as CASSVIQRGGLDRATQYF.

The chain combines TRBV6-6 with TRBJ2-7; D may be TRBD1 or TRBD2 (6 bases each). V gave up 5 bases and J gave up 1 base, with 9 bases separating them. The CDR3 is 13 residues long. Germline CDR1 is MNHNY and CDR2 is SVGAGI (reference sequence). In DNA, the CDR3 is TGTGCCAGCAGTGGGGGGCGTTCCTACGAGCAGTACTTC. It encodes CASSGGRSYEQYF.

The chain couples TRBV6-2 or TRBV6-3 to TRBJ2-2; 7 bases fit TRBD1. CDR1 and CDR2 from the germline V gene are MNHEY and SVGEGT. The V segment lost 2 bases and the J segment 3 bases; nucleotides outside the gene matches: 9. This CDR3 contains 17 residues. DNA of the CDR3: TGTGCCAGCAGTTACCCTACAGGGGACGCCGACACCGGGGAGCTGTTTTTT. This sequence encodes CASSYPTGDADTGELFF.

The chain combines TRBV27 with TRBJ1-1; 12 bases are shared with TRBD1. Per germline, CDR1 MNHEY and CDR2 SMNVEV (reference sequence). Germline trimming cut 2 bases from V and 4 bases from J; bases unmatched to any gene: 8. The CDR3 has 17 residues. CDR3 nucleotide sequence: TGTGCCAGCAGTTTAAGGGGGACAGGGGGCGCCAGCACTGAAGCTTTCTTT. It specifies CASSLRGTGGASTEAFF.

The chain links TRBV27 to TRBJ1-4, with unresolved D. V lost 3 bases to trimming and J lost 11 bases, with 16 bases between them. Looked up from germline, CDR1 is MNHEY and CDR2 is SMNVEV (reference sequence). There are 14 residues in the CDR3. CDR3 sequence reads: CASSFDGQLNKLFF. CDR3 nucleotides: TGTGCCAGCAGTTTCGACGGTCAGTTGAATAAACTGTTTTTT.

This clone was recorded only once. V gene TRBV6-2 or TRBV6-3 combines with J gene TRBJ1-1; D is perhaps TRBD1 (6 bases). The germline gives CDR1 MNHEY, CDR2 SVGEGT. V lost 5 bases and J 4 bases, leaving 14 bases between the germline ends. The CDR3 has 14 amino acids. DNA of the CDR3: TGTGCCAGCAGTCGCGACAGGAGGAGCACTGAAGCTTTCTTT. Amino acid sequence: CASSRDRRSTEAFF.

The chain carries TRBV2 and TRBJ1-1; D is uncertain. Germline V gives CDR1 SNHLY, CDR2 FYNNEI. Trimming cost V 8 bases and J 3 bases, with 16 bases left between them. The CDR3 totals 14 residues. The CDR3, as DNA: TGTGCCAGCCTACTTAGGGTAAGGGACACTGAAGCTTTCTTT. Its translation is CASLLRVRDTEAFF.

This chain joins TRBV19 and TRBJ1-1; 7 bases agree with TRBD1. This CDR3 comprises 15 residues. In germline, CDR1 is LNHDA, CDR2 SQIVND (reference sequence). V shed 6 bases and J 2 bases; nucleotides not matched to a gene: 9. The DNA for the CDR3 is TGTGCCAGTAGCCGCGCACTAGGGGGCAACACTGAAGCTTTCTTT. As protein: CASSRALGGNTEAFF.

CDR3 nucleotides: TGTGCCAGCAGCGTTACCCCAAATTCACCCCTCCACTTT. This gives the protein CASSVTPNSPLHF. This rearrangement joins TRBV9 to TRBJ1-6; D is unresolved. The CDR3 runs to 13 residues. Looked up from germline, CDR1 is SGDLS and CDR2 is YYNGEE. Trimming cost V 2 bases and J 7 bases, with 7 bases left between them.

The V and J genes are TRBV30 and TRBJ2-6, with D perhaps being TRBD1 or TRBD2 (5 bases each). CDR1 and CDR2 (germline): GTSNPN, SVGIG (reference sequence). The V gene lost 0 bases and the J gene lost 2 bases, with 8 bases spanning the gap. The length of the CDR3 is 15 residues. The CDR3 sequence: CAWSVLGAGANVLTF. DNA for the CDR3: TGTGCCTGGAGTGTACTAGGGGCTGGGGCCAACGTCCTGACTTTC.